The sample holds a few counts of the clone carrying this T cell receptor (beta chain). Its antigen is currently unknown. Germline CDR1 reads SGHRS; CDR2 reads YFSETQ. The CDR3 runs to 16 residues. Unmatched junction bases numbered 7, after V lost 4 bases and J lost 3 bases. The sample belongs to a study of beta chain features in type 1 diabetes. Study-level findings and limits: An over-representation of cells with high TCR expression could result from cDNA sequencing.

The investigators reverse transcribed all of the isolated RNA, so they sequenced expressed TCRB transcripts. Assay: immunoSEQ multiplex PCR; the TCRdb copy retains only in-frame clones and omits some. The sample includes about 620,000 clones, 15% of them seen just once. The sequenced material came from naive CD4+ T cells from blood. The TCR was taken from a man aged 18 to 35 in good health. The chain combines TRBV5-1 with TRBJ2-1, with 10 bases aligning to TRBD2. CDR3 DNA: TGCGCCAGCAGCCCCGGGACTAGCGCATTCTACAATGAGCAGTTCTTC. This encodes CASSPGTSAFYNEQFF.